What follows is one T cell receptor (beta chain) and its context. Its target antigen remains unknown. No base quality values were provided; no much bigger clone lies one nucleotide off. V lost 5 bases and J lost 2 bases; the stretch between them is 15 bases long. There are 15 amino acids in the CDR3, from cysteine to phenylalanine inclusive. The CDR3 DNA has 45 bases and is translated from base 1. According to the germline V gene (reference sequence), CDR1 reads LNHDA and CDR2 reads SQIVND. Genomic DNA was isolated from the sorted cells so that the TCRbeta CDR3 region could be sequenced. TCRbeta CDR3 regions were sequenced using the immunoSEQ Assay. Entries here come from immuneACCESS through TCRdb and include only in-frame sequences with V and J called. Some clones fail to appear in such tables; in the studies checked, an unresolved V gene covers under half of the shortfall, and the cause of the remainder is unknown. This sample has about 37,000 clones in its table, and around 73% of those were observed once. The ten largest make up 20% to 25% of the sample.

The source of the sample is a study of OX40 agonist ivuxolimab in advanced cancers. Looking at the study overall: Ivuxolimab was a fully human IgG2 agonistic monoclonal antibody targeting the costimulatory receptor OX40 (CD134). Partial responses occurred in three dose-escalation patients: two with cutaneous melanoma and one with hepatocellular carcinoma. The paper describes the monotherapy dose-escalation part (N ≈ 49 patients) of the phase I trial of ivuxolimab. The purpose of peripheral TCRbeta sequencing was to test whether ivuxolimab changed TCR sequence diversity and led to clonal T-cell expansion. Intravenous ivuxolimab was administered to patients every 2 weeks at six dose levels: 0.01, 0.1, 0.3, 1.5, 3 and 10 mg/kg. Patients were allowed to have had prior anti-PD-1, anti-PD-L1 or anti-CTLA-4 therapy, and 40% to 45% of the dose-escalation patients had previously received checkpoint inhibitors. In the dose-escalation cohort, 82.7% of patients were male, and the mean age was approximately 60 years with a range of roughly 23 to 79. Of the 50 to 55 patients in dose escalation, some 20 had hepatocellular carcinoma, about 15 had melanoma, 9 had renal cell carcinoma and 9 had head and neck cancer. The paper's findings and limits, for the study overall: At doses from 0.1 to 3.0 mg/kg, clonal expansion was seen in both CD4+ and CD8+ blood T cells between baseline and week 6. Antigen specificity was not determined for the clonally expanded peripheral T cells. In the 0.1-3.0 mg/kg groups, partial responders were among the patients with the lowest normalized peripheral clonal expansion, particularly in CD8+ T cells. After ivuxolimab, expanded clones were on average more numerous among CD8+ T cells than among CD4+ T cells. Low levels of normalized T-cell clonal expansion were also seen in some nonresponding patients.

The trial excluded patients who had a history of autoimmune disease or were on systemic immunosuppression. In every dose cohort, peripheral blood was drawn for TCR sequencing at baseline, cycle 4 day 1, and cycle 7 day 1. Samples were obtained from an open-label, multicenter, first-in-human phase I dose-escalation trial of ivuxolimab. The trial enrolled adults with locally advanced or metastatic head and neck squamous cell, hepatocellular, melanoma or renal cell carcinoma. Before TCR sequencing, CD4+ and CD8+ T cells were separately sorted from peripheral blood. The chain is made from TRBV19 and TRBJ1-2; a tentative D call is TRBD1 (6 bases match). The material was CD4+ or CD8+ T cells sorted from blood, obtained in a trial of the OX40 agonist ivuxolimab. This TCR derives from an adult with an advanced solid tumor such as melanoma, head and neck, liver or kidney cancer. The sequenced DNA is TGTGCCAGTAGTCCAGAACTTACAGGGAACTATGGCTACACCTTC. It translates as CASSPELTGNYGYTF.